The 20 T cell receptor beta chains below were found in one sample sequenced in a study of T cell repertoires in cytomegalovirus infection (dated 2019 in TCRdb). Sequencing took place on an Illumina HiSeq 1500. TCRdb applied fastp at Q25 and MiXCR to the public reads, then kept only in-frame beta chains. All rows with the same CDR3 protein become a single entry with the most common DNA and genes. Present in this sample are hundreds of thousands of distinct CDR3 sequences, around a third of which were seen just once. About an eighth of the sample lies in the top ten. This specimen's treatment or condition label, interpreted: in vitro stimulation with specific CMV peptide epitopes to enrich CMV-specific T cells. These receptors are not linked to any known antigen. The sequenced sample was cultured CD8+ T cells from PBMCs, obtained from culture after CMV antigen stimulation. The receptors stem from a human donor in good health (CMV status not recorded). Some clones in this sample may be carry-over from other donors' samples.

The chain employs TRBV27 and TRBJ2-1; possibly TRBD2 for D (5 bases). The germline CDR1 and CDR2 sequences are MNHEY and SMNVEV (reference sequence). The CDR3 is 14 amino acids. V was cut by 4 bases and J by 6 bases, with 13 bases left in between. CDR3: CASSWGVGLNEQFF. CDR3 coding DNA: TGTGCCAGCAGTTGGGGAGTAGGGCTCAATGAGCAGTTCTTC.

A few counts support this clonotype. The chain carries TRBV25-1 and TRBJ1-1; no clear D gene. The CDR3 is 16 residues long. Germline V CDR1 and CDR2: MGHDK, SYGVNS. V lost 0 bases and J lost 1, with 12 bases in between. CDR3 in amino acids: CASSEYVGGKNTEAFF. In DNA, the CDR3 is TGTGCCAGCAGTGAATATGTCGGAGGGAAGAACACTGAAGCTTTCTTT.

The chain recombines TRBV27 with TRBJ2-7; perhaps TRBD1 as D (6 bases). The CDR3 runs 14 residues. Germline V lookup: CDR1 MNHEY, CDR2 SMNVEV (reference sequence). The chain's CDR3 is CASRNRASSYVQYV. CDR3 bases: TGTGCCAGCAGGAACAGGGCTAGCTCCTACGTGCAGTACGTC.

The gene calls are TRBV27 and TRBJ1-1; possible D gene TRBD1, 5 bases. The CDR3 loop spans 16 amino acids. Trimming took 1 base from V and 4 from J, leaving 16 bases between them. The germline V gene has CDR1 MNHEY and CDR2 SMNVEV (reference sequence). CDR3 protein: CASSLWGSYRSTEAFF. The CDR3 DNA follows: TGTGCCAGCAGTTTATGGGGGTCTTACAGGAGCACTGAAGCTTTCTTT.

V usage is TRBV7-6 and J usage is TRBJ1-1, with D hard to call. The CDR3 consists of 12 residues. V lost 3 bases, J lost 8 bases, and 10 bases lay in between. Per the germline V gene, CDR1 is SGHVS and CDR2 is FNYEAQ. The CDR3 nucleotides read TGTGCCAGCAGCTTTGGGGATAGGGAAGCTTTCTTT. As protein: CASSFGDREAFF.

The chain joins TRBV12-3 or TRBV12-4 to TRBJ1-2; 8 positions match TRBD1. This CDR3 region has 17 residues. J gave up 4 bases and V 2 bases, and 12 bases lay outside the gene matches. The CDR3 here is CASSLMQGAPVAYGYTF. CDR3 sequence (DNA): TGTGCCAGCAGTTTAATGCAGGGGGCGCCGGTGGCCTATGGCTACACCTTC.

This clonotype was seen only a few times. The gene calls are TRBV6-5 and TRBJ1-2; no reliable D call. V lost 6 bases and J lost 6, with 14 bases in between. The V gene's germline CDR1 is MNHEY and CDR2 SVGAGI. The CDR3 consists of 13 residues. CDR3 in amino acids: CASRGPARDGYTF. CDR3 bases: TGTGCCAGCAGAGGGCCTGCAAGGGATGGCTACACCTTC.

Points on this clonotype: One junction end disagrees with the germline gene, perhaps due to a read error. This rearrangement joins TRBV7-3 to TRBJ1-3; D unclear. The CDR3 spans 12 residues. Germline CDR1 reads SGHTA; CDR2 reads FQGTGA. The CDR3 sequence: CASSPNAGKLCF. DNA of the CDR3: TGTGCCAGCAGCCCAAACGCCGGGAAGTTGTGTTTT.

The V gene is TRBV28, the J gene TRBJ1-6; 8 bases align to TRBD1. The ends lost 4 bases at V and 9 bases at J; junction bases unmatched: 2. Germline assignment: CDR1 MDHEN and CDR2 SYDVKM. The CDR3 is 13 residues long. This CDR3 reads CASSWTGPSPLHF. CDR3 bases: TGTGCCAGCAGTTGGACAGGGCCTTCACCCCTCCACTTT.

This rearrangement joins TRBV13 to TRBJ1-1, with a tentative D call TRBD1 (6 bases). The CDR3 runs 16 residues. Per the germline V gene, CDR1 is PRHDT and CDR2 is FYEKMQ (reference sequence). The V end lost 5 bases, the J end lost 0 bases, and 16 bases lay between the germline ends. CDR3 amino acids: CASSRGGEGLNTEAFF. Here the CDR3 DNA reads TGTGCCAGCAGCCGAGGGGGGGAAGGGTTGAACACTGAAGCTTTCTTT.

This clonotype has just a few counts. This rearrangement joins TRBV7-9 to TRBJ1-1; TRBD1 is a possible D gene (5 bases). The CDR3 runs to 15 residues. Germline V CDR1 and CDR2: SEHNR, FQNEAQ (reference sequence). V was pared by 3 bases and J by 6 bases, with 17 bases between. CDR3 nucleotides: TGTGCCAGCAGCTTCGCGGCCCAGGGAGTCCCTGAAGCTTTCTTT. This sequence encodes CASSFAAQGVPEAFF. Filled out from reference TRBV7-9 and TRBJ1-1, the complete variable domain reads DTGVSQNPRHKITKRGQNVTFRCDPISEHNRLYWYRQTLGQGPEFLTYFQNEAQLEKSRLLSDRFSAERPKGSFSTLEIQRTEQGDSAMYLCASSFAAQGVPEAFFGQGTRLTVV.

The rearrangement joins TRBV6-2 or TRBV6-3 to TRBJ2-1, with D tentatively TRBD1 (6 bases). The ends were cut back, 2 bases at V and 9 bases at J, with 23 bases in the middle. The CDR3 is 17 amino acids. The germline gives CDR1 MNHEY, CDR2 SVGEGT. This CDR3 reads CASSYPQGTHGVAEQFF. CDR3 nucleotides: TGTGCCAGCAGTTACCCACAGGGTACGCACGGGGTGGCTGAGCAGTTCTTC.

Many counts were recorded for this clonotype. The chain combines TRBV7-6 with TRBJ2-2; D ambiguous. The V end lost 1 base, the J end lost 2 bases, and 5 bases lay between the germline ends. The CDR3 has 14 amino acids. Germline V gene lookup returns CDR1 SGHVS and CDR2 FNYEAQ. CDR3 residues: CASSLGHNTGELFF. For the CDR3, the DNA is TGTGCCAGCAGCTTAGGGCATAACACCGGGGAGCTGTTTTTT.

In this sample, this clonotype turned up many times. V and J are TRBV11-3 and TRBJ2-1, with 8 bases that match TRBD1. CDR3 length: 16 amino acids. With V trimmed by 4 bases and J by 8 bases, 13 bases remained unmatched. Germline V gene sequence: CDR1 SGHNT, CDR2 YENEEA. The CDR3 nucleotides are TGTGCCAGCAGCTCCATCGGACAGGGTTTGGCCGATGAGCAGTTCTTC. This sequence encodes CASSSIGQGLADEQFF.

This chain uses TRBV7-9 with TRBJ2-2; D may be TRBD1 (6 bases). V was shortened by 5 bases and J by 0 bases, with 10 bases between the two germline ends. CDR1 is SEHNR and CDR2 is FQNEAQ in the germline V gene (reference sequence). There are 15 residues in the CDR3. The CDR3 DNA sequence: TGTGCCAGCAGCCACCGACAGGCGAACACCGGGGAGCTGTTTTTT. The encoded protein is CASSHRQANTGELFF.

This chain links TRBV2 with TRBJ2-5; D is ambiguous. Looked up from germline, CDR1 is SNHLY and CDR2 is FYNNEI. V was shortened by 7 bases and J by 2 bases, with 8 bases between the two germline ends. This CDR3 contains 12 residues. The CDR3 sequence: CASMENQETQYF. The CDR3 DNA reads as TGTGCCAGCATGGAGAATCAAGAGACCCAGTACTTC.

Ten or more counts support this clonotype. This chain connects TRBV7-8 to TRBJ1-1; D gene ambiguous. This CDR3 spans 15 amino acids. V was trimmed by 1 base and J by 0 bases, leaving 9 bases between them. CDR1 is SGHVS, CDR2 FQNEAQ, per germline. CDR3 residues: CASSLGRIMNTEAFF. The CDR3 region has the DNA TGTGCCAGCAGCTTAGGTCGAATAATGAACACTGAAGCTTTCTTT.

The table lists this clonotype with a few counts. This chain joins TRBV6-5 and TRBJ1-2; 8 bases map to TRBD1. There are 15 residues in the CDR3. Germline lookup yields CDR1 MNHEY and CDR2 SVGAGI. Unmatched junction bases numbered 8, after V lost 5 bases and J lost 3 bases. CDR3 sequence: CASSQTGDVYYGYTF. The DNA of the CDR3 is TGTGCCAGCAGTCAGACAGGGGATGTTTACTATGGCTACACCTTC.

The J gene is TRBJ1-2, the V gene TRBV2; D might be TRBD1 (5 bases). The CDR3 covers 12 residues. The germline V and J ends were trimmed by 10 bases and 6 bases, with 15 bases remaining between them. Germline loops: CDR1 SNHLY, CDR2 FYNNEI. CDR3 residues: CATDRLSNGYTF. The CDR3 DNA sequence: TGTGCCACCGACAGACTTTCGAATGGCTACACCTTC.

This clonotype was counted many times. The genes are TRBV12-3 or TRBV12-4 and TRBJ1-6; maybe TRBD1 (5 bases). This CDR3 comprises 15 residues. The ends were cut back, 6 bases at V and 0 bases at J, with 9 bases in the middle. The CDR3 DNA reads TGTGCCAGCAGCTCCGACAGCTCCTATAATTCACCCCTCCACTTT. Protein sequence: CASSSDSSYNSPLHF.